This T cell receptor (beta chain) was documented in a study of blood T cell repertoires in COVID-19. In the study overall: Material from acute and convalescent COVID-19 was sourced from the United States, Italy and Spain. Nucleic acid was either cDNA or gDNA, and it came from T cells, B-cell-depleted T cells, or PBMCs.

In the study's own analysis: From reference gene primer amplification, estimates of nucleated cell counts were derived. Data came from immunoSEQ multiplex PCR; TCRdb stores just in-frame clones and leaves some out. D and trimming come from the DNA, and the V and J calls and clone size come from that table. The sample consists of about 130,000 clones, 70% to 90% of them appearing once. Looked up from germline, CDR1 is SEHNR and CDR2 is FQNEAQ (reference sequence). This CDR3 contains 15 residues. V lost 2 bases to trimming and J lost 5 bases, with 15 bases between them. The TCR was taken from a human donor in a cohort sampled during active COVID-19. Sequencing input: peripheral blood. The V call is TRBV7-9, the J call TRBJ1-1; D is possibly TRBD1 (5 bases). The CDR3 bases are TGTGCCAGCAGCTTATCTGGGGCAGGAGGGACTGAAGCTTTCTTT. It is translated as CASSLSGAGGTEAFF.